Below, 25 T cell receptor beta chains from the same sample are listed, as sequenced in a study of blood T cell repertoires in COVID-19 (dated by TCRdb to about 2020). Library preparation was by the immunoSEQ multiplex PCR assay. Entries here come from immuneACCESS through TCRdb and include only in-frame sequences with V and J called. Some clones fail to appear in such tables; in the studies checked, an unresolved V gene covers under half of the shortfall, and the cause of the remainder is unknown. In all, the sample holds roughly 56,000 clones, and 89% of those were seen once. The top ten constitute 20% to 25% of the sample. Sequencing was performed on peripheral blood. These TCRs come from a human donor in a cohort sampled during active COVID-19.

The J gene is TRBJ1-1, the V gene TRBV5-4, with unresolved D. The V end was cut by 6 bases, the J end by 4 bases, with 19 bases between. Germline loops: CDR1 SGHNT, CDR2 YYREEE (reference sequence). The CDR3 loop spans 15 amino acids. The CDR3 is CASTYVSGGITEAFF. The CDR3 coding sequence is TGTGCCAGCACCTACGTTAGTGGCGGGATCACTGAAGCTTTCTTT.

This clone has more than one count but fewer than ten. V gene TRBV24-1 combines with J gene TRBJ1-5, with D unresolved. This CDR3 is 12 amino acids long. Germline loops: CDR1 KGHDR, CDR2 SFDVKD. Trimming removed 8 bases from V and 6 bases from J, with 10 bases in between. In nucleotides, the CDR3 is TGTGCCACCACGGGTTCGGGTCAGCCCCAGCATTTT. This gives the protein CATTGSGQPQHF.

V usage is TRBV27 and J usage is TRBJ2-5, with a tentative D call TRBD1 (6 bases). The CDR3 contains 15 residues. The V gene's germline CDR1 is MNHEY and CDR2 SMNVEV (reference sequence). V lost 2 bases and J 4 bases, leaving 14 bases between the germline ends. CDR3 sequence: CASSLGRGYSETQYF. CDR3 sequence (DNA): TGTGCCAGCAGTTTAGGCAGGGGATACTCAGAGACCCAGTACTTC.

Details on this clone: One end of the junction is discordant with germline, which a read error may explain. This rearrangement joins TRBV7-2 to TRBJ2-2; 11 positions agree with TRBD2. The CDR3 covers 15 residues. In germline, CDR1 is SGHTA, CDR2 FQGNSA. The CDR3 region has the DNA TGTGCCAGCAGCGTAGCGGGGGGGCGGACCGGGGAGCTGTTTTTT. Its translation: CASSVAGGRTGELFF.

The chain carries TRBV2 and TRBJ2-2, with D possibly matching TRBD1 (6 bases). Germline V gene sequence: CDR1 SNHLY, CDR2 FYNNEI. CDR3 length: 14 residues. V lost 10 bases to trimming and J lost 1 base, with 13 bases between them. As DNA, the CDR3 is TGTGCCACCGCAGGGGATCGGAACACCGGGGAGCTGTTTTTT. It yields the protein CATAGDRNTGELFF.

The gene calls are TRBV7-2 and TRBJ1-2; 7 bases are a match to TRBD1. CDR1 and CDR2 from the germline V gene are SGHTA and FQGNSA. The CDR3 has 13 residues. V lost 4 bases to trimming and J lost 4 bases; unmatched junction nucleotides: 3. In nucleotides, the CDR3 is TGTGCCAGCAGCTCGACAGGGATCTATGGCTACACCTTC. It encodes CASSSTGIYGYTF.

The gene calls are TRBV13 and TRBJ2-6, with TRBD1 matching 7 bases. V shed 4 bases, J shed 0 bases, and the junction held 6 bases outside the gene matches. Germline CDR1 is PRHDT and CDR2 is FYEKMQ (reference sequence). The CDR3 consists of 17 residues. This chain's CDR3 is CASSSGTVASGANVLTF. For the CDR3, the DNA is TGTGCCAGCAGCTCCGGGACAGTAGCCTCTGGGGCCAACGTCCTGACTTTC.

The chain employs TRBV7-3 and TRBJ2-1; a weak D match, TRBD2 (7 bases). Trimming removed 5 bases from V and 4 bases from J, with 15 bases in between. This CDR3 contains 15 residues. CDR1 is SGHTA and CDR2 is FQGTGA in the germline V gene. CDR3 in amino acids: CASSVEGGTYNEQFF. CDR3 nucleotides: TGTGCCAGCAGCGTAGAGGGGGGGACGTACAATGAGCAGTTCTTC.

The chain recombines TRBV7-3 with TRBJ2-2, with D maybe TRBD2 (5 bases). Trimming shortened V by 0 bases and J by 5 bases, and 7 bases separated the two germline ends. The CDR3 consists of 14 residues. Germline CDR1 and CDR2: SGHTA and FQGTGA. The CDR3 DNA is TGTGCCAGCAGCTTAACGAGCGGTACCGGGGAGCTGTTTTTT. It yields the protein CASSLTSGTGELFF.

This chain uses TRBV7-3 with TRBJ2-3; TRBD2 is a possible D gene (6 bases). CDR3 length: 16 amino acids. Per the germline V gene, CDR1 is SGHTA and CDR2 is FQGTGA. Trimming stripped 0 bases from V and 7 bases from J, with 17 bases between. The chain's CDR3 is CASSLTGGSTMYTQYF. The CDR3 nucleotides read TGTGCCAGCAGCTTAACGGGGGGAAGCACCATGTATACGCAGTATTTT.

The chain joins TRBV5-1 to TRBJ1-6, with D unclear. The CDR3 covers 19 residues. CDR1 is SGHRS, CDR2 YFSETQ, per germline. The V end was cut by 6 bases, the J end by 8 bases, with 30 bases between. The chain's CDR3 is CASTWSPGELTRTDSPLHF. The CDR3 region has the DNA TGCGCCAGCACCTGGTCTCCCGGGGAACTAACCCGAACAGATTCACCCCTCCACTTT.

The gene calls are TRBV30 and TRBJ2-7, with a tentative D call TRBD1 (6 bases). The germline V gene encodes CDR1 GTSNPN and CDR2 SVGIG (reference sequence). The CDR3 spans 14 residues. Trimming cost V 2 bases and J 4 bases, with 15 bases left between them. This chain's CDR3 is CAWSSQGLGYEQYF. CDR3 coding DNA: TGTGCCTGGAGTTCCCAGGGGCTCGGGTACGAGCAGTACTTC.

V gene TRBV4-1 combines with J gene TRBJ2-7; 14 bases agree with TRBD2. The germline CDR1 and CDR2 sequences are MGHRA and YSYEKL. Germline trimming cut 4 bases from V and 0 bases from J; bases unmatched to any gene: 2. This CDR3 region has 16 residues. DNA of the CDR3: TGCGCCAGCAGCCCCGGACTAGCGGGGGGCTCCTACGAGCAGTACTTC. Its protein product is CASSPGLAGGSYEQYF.

The chain joins TRBV30 to TRBJ2-1; a weak D match, TRBD2 (6 bases). The V end lost 8 bases, the J end lost 13 bases, and 15 bases lay between the germline ends. The germline CDR1 and CDR2 sequences are GTSNPN and SVGIG (reference sequence). The CDR3 loop spans 10 amino acids. The CDR3 reads CAGIAATQFF. CDR3 coding DNA: TGTGCCGGAATAGCGGCGACCCAGTTCTTC.

The gene calls are TRBV19 and TRBJ1-4; perhaps TRBD1 as D (5 bases). Trimming removed 3 bases at V and 0 bases at J, with 20 bases between. The CDR3 runs to 19 residues. Germline CDR1 reads LNHDA; CDR2 reads SQIVND (reference sequence). CDR3 amino acids: CASSIKPYRSGTTNEKLFF. CDR3 nucleotide sequence: TGTGCCAGTAGTATTAAGCCTTATCGATCAGGGACAACTAATGAAAAACTGTTTTTT.

This chain joins TRBV7-8 and TRBJ2-5, with D possibly TRBD2 on 5 matching bases. The CDR3 extends over 11 amino acids. Trimming took 6 bases from V and 5 from J, leaving 7 bases between them. Germline values: CDR1 SGHVS, CDR2 FQNEAQ. The CDR3 DNA reads as TGTGCCAGCAGAAGAGGGGAGACCCAGTACTTC. It encodes CASRRGETQYF.

For the CDR3, the DNA is TGTGCCAGCAGTAACCGGGACAGGAATGAAAAACTGTTTTTT. Its translation: CASSNRDRNEKLFF. The chain couples TRBV6-2 or TRBV6-3 to TRBJ1-4; 8 bases agree with TRBD1. Looked up from germline, CDR1 is MNHEY and CDR2 is SVGEGT. This CDR3 region has 14 residues. V gave up 5 bases and J gave up 5 bases; unmatched junction bases: 4.

V gene TRBV20-1 combines with J gene TRBJ1-2; 7 bases align to TRBD1. V dropped 6 bases and J dropped 5; count of bases not matched to a gene: 3. The CDR3 is 11 residues long. CDR1 DFQATT and CDR2 SNEGSKA come from the germline V gene (reference sequence). CDR3: CSAIRGYGYTF. The CDR3 nucleotides read TGCAGTGCAATCAGGGGGTATGGCTACACCTTC.

The chain joins TRBV7-2 to TRBJ2-5, with 9 bases aligning to TRBD2. CDR1 and CDR2 from the germline V gene are SGHTA and FQGNSA. The trim removed 1 base at V and 7 bases at J, leaving 10 bases unmatched. The CDR3 covers 16 residues. In DNA form, the CDR3 reads TGTGCCAGCAGCTTAGTTCGGCGGGGGGGAATCGGGACCCAGTACTTC. It specifies CASSLVRRGGIGTQYF.

The V gene is TRBV3-1 (or the pseudogene TRBV3-2), the J gene TRBJ2-3, with TRBD2 matching 9 bases. The germline V gene has CDR1 LGHDT and CDR2 YNNKEL (reference sequence). The CDR3 runs 15 residues. Trimming cost V 4 bases and J 4 bases; bases outside gene matches: 6. The CDR3 reads CASSPAGGPSDTQYF. The CDR3 coding sequence is TGTGCCAGCAGCCCGGCGGGGGGGCCCTCAGATACGCAGTATTTT.

This sequence joins TRBV18 and TRBJ2-1; 11 bases line up with TRBD1. Germline V gene data show CDR1 as KGHSH and CDR2 as LQKENI. Trimming took 3 bases from V and 4 from J; bases not matched to a gene: 2. The CDR3 totals 15 residues. The CDR3 DNA follows: TGTGCCAGCTCACCGGGACAGGGGGGTTACAATGAGCAGTTCTTC. It yields the protein CASSPGQGGYNEQFF.

The chain is built from TRBV29-1 and TRBJ2-1, with D tentatively TRBD1 (5 bases). Germline assignment: CDR1 SQVTM and CDR2 ANQGSEA. The CDR3 sequence is 13 residues long. This CDR3 reads CSHQGVSYNEQFF. The CDR3 coding sequence is TGCAGTCATCAGGGTGTCTCCTACAATGAGCAGTTCTTC.

V and J are TRBV7-2 and TRBJ2-1; 10 bases fit TRBD2. Germline V gene data show CDR1 as SGHTA and CDR2 as FQGNSA. V lost 1 base to trimming and J lost 9 bases; unmatched junction nucleotides: 12. The CDR3 sequence is 17 residues long. For the CDR3, the DNA is TGTGCCAGCAGCTTAGGGGCTAGCGGGGGTGGCCAGGGTGAGCAGTTCTTC. Its translation: CASSLGASGGGQGEQFF.

This clone was seen only once. This chain links TRBV5-4 with TRBJ2-1; the match to TRBD2 covers 14 bases. The CDR3 is made up of 18 amino acids. With 4 bases clipped from V and 3 bases from J, the junction kept 9 bases outside the gene matches. Germline CDR1 and CDR2: SGHNT and YYREEE (reference sequence). Written as DNA, the CDR3 is TGTGCCAGCAGCCCCAGGGGACTAGCGGGGGACCGCTACAATGAGCAGTTCTTC. It codes for CASSPRGLAGDRYNEQFF.

The V and J genes are TRBV4-1 and TRBJ1-1, with D maybe TRBD1 (6 bases). Germline V lookup: CDR1 MGHRA, CDR2 YSYEKL. The CDR3 loop spans 17 amino acids. The V end was cut by 4 bases, the J end by 2 bases, with 20 bases between. CDR3 sequence (DNA): TGCGCCAGCAGCCCGTTGCTACGGACAGAAATAAACACTGAAGCTTTCTTT. It is translated as CASSPLLRTEINTEAFF.